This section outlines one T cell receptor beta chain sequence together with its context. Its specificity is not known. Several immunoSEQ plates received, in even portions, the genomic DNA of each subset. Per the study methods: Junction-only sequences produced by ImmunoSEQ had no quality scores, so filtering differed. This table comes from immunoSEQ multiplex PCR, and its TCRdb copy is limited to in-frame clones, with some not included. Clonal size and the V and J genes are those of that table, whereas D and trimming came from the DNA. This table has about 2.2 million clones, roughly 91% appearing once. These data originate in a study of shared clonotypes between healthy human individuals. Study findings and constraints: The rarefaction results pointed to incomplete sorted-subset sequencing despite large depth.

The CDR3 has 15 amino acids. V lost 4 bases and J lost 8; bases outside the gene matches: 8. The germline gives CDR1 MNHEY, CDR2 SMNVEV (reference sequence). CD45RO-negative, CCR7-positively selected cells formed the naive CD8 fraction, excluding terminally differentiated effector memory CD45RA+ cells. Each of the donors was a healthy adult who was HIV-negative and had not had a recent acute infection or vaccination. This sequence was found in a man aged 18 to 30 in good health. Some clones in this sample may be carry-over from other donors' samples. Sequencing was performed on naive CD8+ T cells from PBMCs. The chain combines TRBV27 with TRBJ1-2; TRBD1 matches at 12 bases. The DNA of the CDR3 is TGTGCCAGCAGTTCGCGGGCCGGGACAGGGGGCGGCTACACCTTC. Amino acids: CASSSRAGTGGGYTF.